This T cell receptor (beta chain) was found in a study of control samples from healthy donors and cancer patients. TCRdb's table, derived via immunoSEQ multiplex PCR, lists solely in-frame clones and lacks some. This table holds roughly 58,000 clones, about 89% found once. V was pared by 6 bases and J by 5 bases, with 2 bases of the junction left unmatched. The CDR3 is 14 residues long. The germline CDR1 and CDR2 sequences are ENHRY and SYGVKD. The TCR originated in a woman in her sixties or seventies with lung cancer. The sample taken for sequencing was PBMCs. V usage is TRBV10-3 and J usage is TRBJ1-5; 12 positions agree with TRBD1. CDR3 residues: CAIRGQGAHQPQHF. CDR3 nucleotide sequence: TGTGCCATCAGGGGACAGGGGGCCCATCAGCCCCAGCATTTT.